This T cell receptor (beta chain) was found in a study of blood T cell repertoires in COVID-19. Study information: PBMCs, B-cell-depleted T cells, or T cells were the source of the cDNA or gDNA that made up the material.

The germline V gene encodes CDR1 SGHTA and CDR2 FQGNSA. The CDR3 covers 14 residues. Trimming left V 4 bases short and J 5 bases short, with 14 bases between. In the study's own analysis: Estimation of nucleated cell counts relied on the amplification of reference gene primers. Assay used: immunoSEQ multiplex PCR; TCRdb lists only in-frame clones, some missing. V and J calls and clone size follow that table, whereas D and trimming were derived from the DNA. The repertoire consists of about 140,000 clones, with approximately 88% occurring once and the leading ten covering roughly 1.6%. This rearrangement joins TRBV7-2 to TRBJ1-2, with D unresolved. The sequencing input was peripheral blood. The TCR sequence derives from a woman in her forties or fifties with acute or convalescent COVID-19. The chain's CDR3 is CASSSGSGEYGYTF. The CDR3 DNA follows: TGTGCCAGCAGCTCGGGATCCGGGGAGTATGGCTACACCTTC.